This TCR beta chain was recovered during a study of identical twins. Study-wide results and caveats: Memory repertoires showed no such pattern, whereas abundant cord blood beta clonotypes carried fewer insertions.

Of note for this clonotype: No antigen is known for it.

The CDR3 runs to 15 residues. V dropped 5 bases and J dropped 4; count of bases not matched to a gene: 9. Per the germline V gene, CDR1 is SGHVS and CDR2 is FNYEAQ. TCRdb re-called the 5' RACE reads through MiXCR, storing one row per CDR3 protein. The sample lists about 890,000 distinct CDR3 sequences; approximately 13% were seen once. Separately, the same data were catalogued under a study of yellow fever vaccine responses in identical twins.

This clonotype was sampled from a woman younger than 30 in good health. The chain recombines TRBV7-6 with TRBJ1-1; 8 bases match TRBD1. Material for sequencing was PBMCs. The DNA for the CDR3 is TGTGCCAGCAGCCCAGAGGACAGGGTGGTCACTGAAGCTTTCTTT. It codes for CASSPEDRVVTEAFF. Full variable domain (missing parts from reference TRBV7-6 and TRBJ1-1): GAGVSQSPRYKVTKRGQDVALRCDPISGHVSLYWYRQALGQGPEFLTYFNYEAQQDKSGLPNDRFSAERPEGSISTLTIQRTEQRDSAMYRCASSPEDRVVTEAFFGQGTRLTVV.